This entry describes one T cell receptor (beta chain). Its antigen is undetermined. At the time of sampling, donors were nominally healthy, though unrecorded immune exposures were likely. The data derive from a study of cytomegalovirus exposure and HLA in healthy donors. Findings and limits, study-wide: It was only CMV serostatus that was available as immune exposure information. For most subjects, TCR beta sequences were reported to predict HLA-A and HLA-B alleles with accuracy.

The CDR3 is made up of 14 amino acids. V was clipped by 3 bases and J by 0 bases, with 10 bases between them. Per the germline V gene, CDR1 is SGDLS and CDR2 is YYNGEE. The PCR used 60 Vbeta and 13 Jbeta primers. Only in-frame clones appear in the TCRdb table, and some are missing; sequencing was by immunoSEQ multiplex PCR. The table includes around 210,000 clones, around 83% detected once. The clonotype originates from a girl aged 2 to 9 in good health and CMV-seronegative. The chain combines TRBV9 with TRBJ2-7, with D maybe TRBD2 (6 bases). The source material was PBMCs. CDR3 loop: CASSAHGSSYEQYF. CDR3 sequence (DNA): TGTGCCAGCAGCGCCCACGGGAGCTCCTACGAGCAGTACTTC.